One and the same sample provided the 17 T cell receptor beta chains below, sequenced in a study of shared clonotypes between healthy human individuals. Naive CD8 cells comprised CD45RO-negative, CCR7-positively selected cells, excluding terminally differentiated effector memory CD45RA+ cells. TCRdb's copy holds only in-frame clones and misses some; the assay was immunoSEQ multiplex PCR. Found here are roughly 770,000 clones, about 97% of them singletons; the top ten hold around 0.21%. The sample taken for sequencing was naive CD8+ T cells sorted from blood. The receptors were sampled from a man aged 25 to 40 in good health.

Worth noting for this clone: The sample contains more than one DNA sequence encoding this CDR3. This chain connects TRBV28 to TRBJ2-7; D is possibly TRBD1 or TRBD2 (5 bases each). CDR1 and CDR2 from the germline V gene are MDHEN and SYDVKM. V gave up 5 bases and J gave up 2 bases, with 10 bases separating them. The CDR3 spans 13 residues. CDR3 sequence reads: CASSLGTPYEQYF. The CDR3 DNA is TGTGCCAGCAGTCTTGGGACGCCCTACGAGCAGTACTTC.

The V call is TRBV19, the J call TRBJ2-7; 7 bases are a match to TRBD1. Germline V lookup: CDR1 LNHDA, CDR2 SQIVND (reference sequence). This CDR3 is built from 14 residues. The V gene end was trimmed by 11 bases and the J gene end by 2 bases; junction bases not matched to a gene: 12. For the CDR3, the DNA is TGTGCCGGACTGGATGGGGACAGACCCTACGAGCAGTACTTC. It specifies CAGLDGDRPYEQYF.

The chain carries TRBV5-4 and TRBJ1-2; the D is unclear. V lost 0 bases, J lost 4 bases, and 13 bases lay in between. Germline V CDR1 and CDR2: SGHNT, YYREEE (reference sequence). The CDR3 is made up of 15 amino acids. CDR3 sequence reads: CASSLVRESPYGYTF. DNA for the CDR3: TGTGCCAGCAGCTTGGTGAGGGAATCCCCCTATGGCTACACCTTC.

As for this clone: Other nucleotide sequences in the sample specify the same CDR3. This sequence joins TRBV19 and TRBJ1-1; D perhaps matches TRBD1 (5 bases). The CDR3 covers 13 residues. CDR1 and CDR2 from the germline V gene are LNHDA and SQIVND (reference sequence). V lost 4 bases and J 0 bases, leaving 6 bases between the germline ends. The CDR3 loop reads CASSTGLNTEAFF. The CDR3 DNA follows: TGTGCCAGTAGTACAGGGTTGAACACTGAAGCTTTCTTT.

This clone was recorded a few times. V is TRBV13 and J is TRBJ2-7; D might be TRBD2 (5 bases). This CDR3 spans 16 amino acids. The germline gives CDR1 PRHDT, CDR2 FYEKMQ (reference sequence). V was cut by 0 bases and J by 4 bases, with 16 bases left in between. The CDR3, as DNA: TGTGCCAGCAGCTTAGGCACCGGACTGAGCCGGTACGAGCAGTACTTC. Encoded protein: CASSLGTGLSRYEQYF. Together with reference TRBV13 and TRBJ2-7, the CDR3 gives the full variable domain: AAGVIQSPRHLIKEKRETATLKCYPIPRHDTVYWYQQGPGQDPQFLISFYEKMQSDKGSIPDRFSAQQFSDYHSELNMSSLELGDSALYFCASSLGTGLSRYEQYFGPGTRLTVT.

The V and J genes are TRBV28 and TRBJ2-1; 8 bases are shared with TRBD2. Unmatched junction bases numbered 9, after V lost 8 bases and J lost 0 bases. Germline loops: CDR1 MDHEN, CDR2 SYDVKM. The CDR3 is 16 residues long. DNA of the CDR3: TGTGCCAGCCAGGGGCGGGAGGACAGCTCCTACAATGAGCAGTTCTTC. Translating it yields CASQGREDSSYNEQFF. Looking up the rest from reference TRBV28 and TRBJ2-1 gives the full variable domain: DVKVTQSSRYLVKRTGEKVFLECVQDMDHENMFWYRQDPGLGLRLIYFSYDVKMKEKGDIPEGYSVSREKKERFSLILESASTNQTSMYLCASQGREDSSYNEQFFGPGTRLTVL.

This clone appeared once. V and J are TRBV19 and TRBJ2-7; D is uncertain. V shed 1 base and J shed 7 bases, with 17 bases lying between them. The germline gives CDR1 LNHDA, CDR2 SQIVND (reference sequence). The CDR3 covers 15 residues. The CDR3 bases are TGTGCCAGTAGTATAGGAGGTGTCTTCTCTGGGGAGCAGTACTTC. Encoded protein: CASSIGGVFSGEQYF.

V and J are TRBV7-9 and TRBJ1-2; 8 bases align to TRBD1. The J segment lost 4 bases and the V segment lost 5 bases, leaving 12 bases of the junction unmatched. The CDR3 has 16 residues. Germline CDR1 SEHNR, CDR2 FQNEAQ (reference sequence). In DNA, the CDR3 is TGTGCCAGCAGCCCATGGGACAGGTCGGGGGTCTATGGCTACACCTTC. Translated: CASSPWDRSGVYGYTF.

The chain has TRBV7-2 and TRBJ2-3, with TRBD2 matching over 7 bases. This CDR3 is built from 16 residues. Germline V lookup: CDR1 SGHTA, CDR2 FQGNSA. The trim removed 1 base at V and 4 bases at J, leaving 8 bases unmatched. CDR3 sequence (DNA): TGTGCCAGCAGCTTAGGGGGAGGGCCCCCCGCAGATACGCAGTATTTT. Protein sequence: CASSLGGGPPADTQYF.

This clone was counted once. This CDR3 reads CASSQDRDRGGYTF. The CDR3 DNA sequence: TGCGCCAGCAGCCAAGATCGGGACAGGGGTGGCTACACCTTC. This chain links TRBV4-1 with TRBJ1-2; 10 bases agree with TRBD1. Per germline, CDR1 MGHRA and CDR2 YSYEKL. Trimming cost V 0 bases and J 7 bases; bases outside gene matches: 2. The CDR3 sequence is 14 residues long.

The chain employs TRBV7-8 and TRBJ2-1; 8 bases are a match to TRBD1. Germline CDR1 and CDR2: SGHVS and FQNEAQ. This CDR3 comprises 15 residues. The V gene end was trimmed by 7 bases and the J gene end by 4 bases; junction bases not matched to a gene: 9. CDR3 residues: CASNQGARTYNEQFF. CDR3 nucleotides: TGTGCCAGCAACCAGGGGGCGCGGACTTACAATGAGCAGTTCTTC.

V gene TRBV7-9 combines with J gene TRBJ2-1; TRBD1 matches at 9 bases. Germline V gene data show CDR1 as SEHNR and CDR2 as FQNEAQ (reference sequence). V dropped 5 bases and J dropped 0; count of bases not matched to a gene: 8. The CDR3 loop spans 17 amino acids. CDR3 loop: CASSPGQGPSSYNEQFF. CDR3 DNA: TGTGCCAGCAGCCCCGGACAGGGGCCGAGCTCCTACAATGAGCAGTTCTTC.

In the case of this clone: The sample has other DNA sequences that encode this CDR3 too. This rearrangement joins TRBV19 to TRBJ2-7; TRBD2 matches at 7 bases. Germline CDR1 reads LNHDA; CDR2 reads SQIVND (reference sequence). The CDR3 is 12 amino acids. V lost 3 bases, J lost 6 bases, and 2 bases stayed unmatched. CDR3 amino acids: CASSITGGEQYF. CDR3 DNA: TGTGCCAGTAGTATCACGGGAGGCGAGCAGTACTTC. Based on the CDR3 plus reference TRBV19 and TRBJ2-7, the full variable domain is DGGITQSPKYLFRKEGQNVTLSCEQNLNHDAMYWYRQDPGQGLRLIYYSQIVNDFQKGDIAEGYSVSREKKESFPLTVTSAQKNPTAFYLCASSITGGEQYFGPGTRLTVT.

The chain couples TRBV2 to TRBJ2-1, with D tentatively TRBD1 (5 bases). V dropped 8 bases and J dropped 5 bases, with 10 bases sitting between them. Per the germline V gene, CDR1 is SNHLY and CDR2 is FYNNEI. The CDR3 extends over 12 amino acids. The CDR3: CASVATDNEQFF. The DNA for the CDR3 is TGTGCCAGCGTGGCGACAGACAATGAGCAGTTCTTC.

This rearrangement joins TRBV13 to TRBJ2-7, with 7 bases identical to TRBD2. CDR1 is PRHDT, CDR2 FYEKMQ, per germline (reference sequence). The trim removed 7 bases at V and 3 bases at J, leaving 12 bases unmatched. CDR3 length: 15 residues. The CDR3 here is CASKLGSSGLYEQYF. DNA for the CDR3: TGTGCCAGCAAACTGGGTTCTAGCGGCCTCTACGAGCAGTACTTC.

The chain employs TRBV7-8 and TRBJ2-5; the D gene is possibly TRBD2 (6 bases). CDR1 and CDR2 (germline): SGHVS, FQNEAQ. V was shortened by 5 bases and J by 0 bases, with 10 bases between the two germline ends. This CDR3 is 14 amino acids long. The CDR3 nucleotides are TGTGCCAGCAGCGGGGACTTCCACCAAGAGACCCAGTACTTC. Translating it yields CASSGDFHQETQYF.

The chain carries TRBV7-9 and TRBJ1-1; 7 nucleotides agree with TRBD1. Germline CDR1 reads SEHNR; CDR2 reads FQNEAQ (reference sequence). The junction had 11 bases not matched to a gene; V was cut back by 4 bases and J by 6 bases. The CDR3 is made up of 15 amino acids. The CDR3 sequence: CASSSRQGAVAEAFF. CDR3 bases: TGTGCCAGCAGCTCAAGACAGGGCGCTGTAGCTGAAGCTTTCTTT.